A selection of T cell receptor beta chains follows, all from one sample in a study of circulating CD8 cells and anti-PD-1 response in melanoma. TCRdb re-called the reads with MiXCR, one entry per CDR3 protein. The data hold around 470 distinct CDR3 sequences, with under 10% observed a single time. The material sequenced was CD8+ T cells from PBMCs, taken at baseline or after one month of anti-PD-1 therapy (not recorded which). The receptors originated from a human donor with melanoma. CDR3s include the opening cysteine and the closing phenylalanine or tryptophan. Fields, in order: J gene, D gene, V gene, clone size, CDR3 length, CDR3 protein, CDR3 DNA. D genes are given only for firm matches. Clone size is given for some rows only: seen once, a few or many times, or a class if the clone is expanded.

J gene: TRBJ1-5
D gene: TRBD1
V gene: TRBV6-2/TRBV6-3
clone size: medium-sized
CDR3 length: 12
CDR3 protein: CASSTGQQPQHF
CDR3 DNA: TGTGCCAGCAGCACGGGACAGCAGCCCCAGCATTTT

J gene: TRBJ2-7
D gene: NA
V gene: TRBV29-1
clone size: medium-sized
CDR3 length: 13
CDR3 protein: CSATGWGSYEQYF
CDR3 DNA: TGCAGCGCCACTGGGTGGGGCTCCTACGAGCAGTACTTC

J gene: TRBJ2-7
D gene: NA
V gene: TRBV2
clone size: medium-sized
CDR3 length: 19
CDR3 protein: CASSGNVRGPANGFYEQYF
CDR3 DNA: TGTGCCAGCAGTGGGAACGTTCGTGGGCCGGCAAATGGGTTCTACGAGCAGTACTTC

J gene: TRBJ2-7
D gene: NA
V gene: TRBV28
clone size: NA
CDR3 length: 14
CDR3 protein: CASSRSFISYEQYF
CDR3 DNA: TGTGCCAGCAGTAGGAGTTTCATTTCCTACGAGCAGTACTTC

J gene: TRBJ1-1
D gene: NA
V gene: TRBV19
clone size: NA
CDR3 length: 12
CDR3 protein: CGSGIGRTEAFF
CDR3 DNA: TGTGGCAGTGGTATAGGGAGGACTGAAGCCTTCTTT

J gene: TRBJ1-4
D gene: NA
V gene: TRBV20-1
clone size: hyperexpanded
CDR3 length: 14
CDR3 protein: CSARSTATNEKLFF
CDR3 DNA: TGCAGTGCTAGATCGACAGCAACTAATGAAAAACTGTTTTTT

J gene: TRBJ1-1
D gene: NA
V gene: TRBV19
clone size: medium-sized
CDR3 length: 15
CDR3 protein: CASSIVGRANTEAFF
CDR3 DNA: TGTGCCAGTAGTATAGTGGGCAGGGCGAACACTGAAGCTTTCTTT

J gene: TRBJ1-5
D gene: NA
V gene: TRBV5-1
clone size: medium-sized
CDR3 length: 14
CDR3 protein: CASSWLGQGQPQHF
CDR3 DNA: TGCGCCAGCAGCTGGCTGGGACAAGGGCAGCCCCAGCATTTT

J gene: TRBJ2-1
D gene: NA
V gene: TRBV5-5
clone size: NA
CDR3 length: 16
CDR3 protein: CASSLTTTPSGNEQFF
CDR3 DNA: TGTGCCAGCAGCTTGACGACTACCCCGTCGGGCAATGAGCAGTTCTTC

J gene: TRBJ1-1
D gene: NA
V gene: TRBV19
clone size: medium-sized
CDR3 length: 14
CDR3 protein: CASSIGRDLTEAFF
CDR3 DNA: TGTGCCAGTAGTATAGGCAGGGATTTAACTGAAGCTTTCTTT

J gene: TRBJ2-7
D gene: TRBD2
V gene: TRBV7-2
clone size: medium-sized
CDR3 length: 15
CDR3 protein: CASSLFAGGENEQYF
CDR3 DNA: TGTGCCAGCAGCTTATTTGCGGGGGGCGAGAACGAGCAGTACTTC

J gene: TRBJ2-3
D gene: TRBD1
V gene: TRBV18
clone size: medium-sized
CDR3 length: 17
CDR3 protein: CASSQNLQGASTDTQYF
CDR3 DNA: TGTGCCAGCTCACAGAATCTACAGGGGGCGAGCACAGATACGCAGTATTTT

J gene: TRBJ1-5
D gene: NA
V gene: TRBV19
clone size: NA
CDR3 length: 15
CDR3 protein: CASSLVGYSNQPQHF
CDR3 DNA: TGTGCCAGTAGTCTTGTGGGGTATAGCAATCAGCCCCAGCATTTT

J gene: TRBJ2-5
D gene: NA
V gene: TRBV20-1
clone size: medium-sized
CDR3 length: 15
CDR3 protein: CSARQTFGGQETQYF
CDR3 DNA: TGCAGTGCTAGGCAGACCTTTGGAGGGCAAGAGACCCAGTACTTC

J gene: TRBJ2-3
D gene: TRBD1
V gene: TRBV4-3
clone size: medium-sized
CDR3 length: 14
CDR3 protein: CASSLGTARNTQYF
CDR3 DNA: TGCGCCAGCAGCCTCGGGACAGCCCGGAATACGCAGTATTTT

J gene: TRBJ1-2
D gene: TRBD1
V gene: TRBV9
clone size: medium-sized
CDR3 length: 16
CDR3 protein: CASSVGLGTELLGYTF
CDR3 DNA: TGTGCCAGCAGCGTCGGCCTTGGGACAGAGCTCCTTGGCTACACCTTC

J gene: TRBJ1-2
D gene: TRBD1
V gene: TRBV7-2
clone size: large
CDR3 length: 12
CDR3 protein: CASSLTGVGYTF
CDR3 DNA: TGTGCCAGCAGCCTTACAGGGGTCGGCTACACCTTC

J gene: TRBJ2-3
D gene: NA
V gene: TRBV7-2
clone size: medium-sized
CDR3 length: 16
CDR3 protein: CASSLALAPNTDTQYF
CDR3 DNA: TGTGCCAGCAGCTTAGCGCTGGCTCCGAACACAGATACGCAGTATTTT

J gene: TRBJ2-3
D gene: NA
V gene: TRBV24-1
clone size: medium-sized
CDR3 length: 13
CDR3 protein: CATRDSGTDTQYF
CDR3 DNA: TGTGCCACCAGGGACAGTGGCACAGATACGCAGTATTTT

J gene: TRBJ2-1
D gene: NA
V gene: TRBV19
clone size: large
CDR3 length: 12
CDR3 protein: CASSIARNEQFF
CDR3 DNA: TGTGCCAGTAGTATAGCGAGAAATGAGCAGTTCTTC

J gene: TRBJ2-7
D gene: TRBD1
V gene: TRBV4-2
clone size: medium-sized
CDR3 length: 15
CDR3 protein: CASSHRRTGGGEQYF
CDR3 DNA: TGTGCCAGCAGCCACCGAAGGACAGGGGGCGGCGAGCAGTACTTC

J gene: TRBJ2-7
D gene: NA
V gene: TRBV21-1
clone size: large
CDR3 length: 15
CDR3 protein: CASSPPPGLSYEQYF
CDR3 DNA: TGTGCCAGCAGCCCCCCTCCGGGACTTTCCTACGAGCAGTACTTC

J gene: TRBJ2-1
D gene: TRBD1
V gene: TRBV11-2
clone size: large
CDR3 length: 13
CDR3 protein: CASRTGGYNEQFF
CDR3 DNA: TGTGCCAGCAGGACAGGGGGATACAATGAGCAGTTCTTC

J gene: TRBJ2-2
D gene: NA
V gene: TRBV6-6
clone size: few
CDR3 length: 11
CDR3 protein: CASENTGELFF
CDR3 DNA: TGTGCCAGCGAGAACACCGGGGAGCTGTTTTTT

J gene: TRBJ2-3
D gene: TRBD2
V gene: TRBV11-2
clone size: few
CDR3 length: 15
CDR3 protein: CVSSRTSGSTDTQYF
CDR3 DNA: TGTGTCAGCAGCCGGACTAGCGGTAGCACAGATACGCAGTATTTC

J gene: TRBJ2-7
D gene: NA
V gene: TRBV21-1
clone size: few
CDR3 length: 17
CDR3 protein: CASSKAPYRGRGYEQYF
CDR3 DNA: TGTGCCAGCAGCAAAGCGCCCTACAGGGGGCGAGGGTACGAGCAGTACTTC

J gene: TRBJ1-5
D gene: NA
V gene: TRBV19
clone size: medium-sized
CDR3 length: 15
CDR3 protein: CATTQEPFSNQPQHF
CDR3 DNA: TGTGCCACCACACAGGAGCCCTTTAGCAATCAGCCCCAGCATTTT

J gene: TRBJ2-7
D gene: NA
V gene: TRBV28
clone size: large
CDR3 length: 13
CDR3 protein: CASSFASPYEQYF
CDR3 DNA: TGTGCCAGCAGTTTCGCCAGTCCCTACGAGCAGTACTTC

J gene: TRBJ2-1
D gene: NA
V gene: TRBV12-3/TRBV12-4
clone size: few
CDR3 length: 13
CDR3 protein: CASRAASYNEQFF
CDR3 DNA: TGTGCCAGCAGAGCCGCGAGCTACAATGAGCAGTTCTTC

J gene: TRBJ1-5
D gene: NA
V gene: TRBV19
clone size: medium-sized
CDR3 length: 14
CDR3 protein: CASSYPAASQPQHF
CDR3 DNA: TGTGCCAGTAGCTATCCGGCGGCAAGTCAGCCCCAGCATTTT

J gene: TRBJ1-1
D gene: NA
V gene: TRBV7-2
clone size: hyperexpanded
CDR3 length: 18
CDR3 protein: CASSQSGPGRFMNTEAFF
CDR3 DNA: TGTGCCAGCAGCCAAAGCGGCCCAGGGCGTTTTATGAACACTGAAGCTTTCTTT

J gene: TRBJ1-2
D gene: NA
V gene: TRBV19
clone size: medium-sized
CDR3 length: 14
CDR3 protein: CASSWRGTNYGYTF
CDR3 DNA: TGTGCCAGTAGTTGGAGGGGCACTAACTATGGCTACACCTTC

J gene: TRBJ2-1
D gene: NA
V gene: TRBV19
clone size: large
CDR3 length: 14
CDR3 protein: CASSGQGTYNEQFF
CDR3 DNA: TGTGCCAGTAGTGGGCAGGGCACCTACAATGAGCAGTTCTTC

J gene: TRBJ2-7
D gene: TRBD2
V gene: TRBV6-1
clone size: medium-sized
CDR3 length: 12
CDR3 protein: CASKGLAREQYF
CDR3 DNA: TGTGCCAGCAAGGGACTAGCGAGAGAGCAGTACTTC

J gene: TRBJ2-7
D gene: TRBD1
V gene: TRBV28
clone size: medium-sized
CDR3 length: 16
CDR3 protein: CASSLTGTGGLYEQYF
CDR3 DNA: TGTGCCAGCAGTTTGACCGGGACAGGGGGCCTATACGAGCAGTACTTC

J gene: TRBJ2-3
D gene: NA
V gene: TRBV19
clone size: medium-sized
CDR3 length: 16
CDR3 protein: CASSVRTAGWADTQYF
CDR3 DNA: TGTGCCAGTAGTGTCCGGACAGCTGGATGGGCAGATACGCAGTATTTT

J gene: TRBJ1-4
D gene: NA
V gene: TRBV9
clone size: medium-sized
CDR3 length: 14
CDR3 protein: CASSPRGGGEKLFF
CDR3 DNA: TGTGCCAGCAGCCCCCGGGGGGGTGGTGAAAAACTGTTTTTT

J gene: TRBJ1-6
D gene: NA
V gene: TRBV18
clone size: medium-sized
CDR3 length: 14
CDR3 protein: CASSPVDEGSPLHF
CDR3 DNA: TGTGCCAGCTCACCAGTGGACGAGGGGTCACCCCTCCACTTT